This T cell receptor beta chain was identified in a study of shared clonotypes between healthy human individuals. Study observations and caveats: There were few donors, and this limited the genetic and exposure-history diversity represented.

About this clone: The antigen is not known.

CD45RO-negative cells were positively selected for CCR7, leaving out terminally differentiated effector memory CD45RA+ cells. Replicate PCRs run on sorted subsets employed approximately 0.2 ug DNA, tens of thousands of T cell genomes. Produced via immunoSEQ multiplex PCR; TCRdb's table is partial and in-frame only. Of some 2,000,000 clones in the sample, roughly 94% were seen once. Germline-derived CDR1 and CDR2 are MGHRA and YSYEKL. V was clipped by 6 bases and J by 2 bases; unmatched bases: 9. The CDR3 is made up of 15 amino acids. This TCR came from a man between 18 and 35 years old in good health. The chain joins TRBV4-1 to TRBJ2-7; 8 bases are a match to TRBD1. Material: naive CD8+ T cells sorted from blood. The CDR3 sequence: CASSYTQGGPYEQYF. The DNA of the CDR3 is TGCGCCAGCAGTTATACACAGGGGGGACCCTACGAGCAGTACTTC.